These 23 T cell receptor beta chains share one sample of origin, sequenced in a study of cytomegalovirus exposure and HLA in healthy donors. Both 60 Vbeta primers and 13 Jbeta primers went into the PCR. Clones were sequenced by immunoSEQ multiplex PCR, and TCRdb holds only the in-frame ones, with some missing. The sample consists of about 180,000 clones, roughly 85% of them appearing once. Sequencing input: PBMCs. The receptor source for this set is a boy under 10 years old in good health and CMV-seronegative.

In DNA, the CDR3 is TGCAGCGTCAAGGGCGGGCGAAGCTCCTACAATGAGCAGTTCTTC. It is translated as CSVKGGRSSYNEQFF. V is TRBV29-1 and J is TRBJ2-1; tentatively, D is TRBD2 (5 bases). V dropped 6 bases and J dropped 0 bases, with 15 bases sitting between them. Per the germline V gene, CDR1 is SQVTM and CDR2 is ANQGSEA. CDR3 size: 15 residues.

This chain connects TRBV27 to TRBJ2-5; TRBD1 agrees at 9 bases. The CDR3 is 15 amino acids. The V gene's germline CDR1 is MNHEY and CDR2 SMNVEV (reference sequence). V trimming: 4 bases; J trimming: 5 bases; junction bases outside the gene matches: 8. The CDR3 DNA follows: TGTGCCAGCAGTTCCCCCGGGACAGGGAGCGAGACCCAGTACTTC. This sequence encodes CASSSPGTGSETQYF.

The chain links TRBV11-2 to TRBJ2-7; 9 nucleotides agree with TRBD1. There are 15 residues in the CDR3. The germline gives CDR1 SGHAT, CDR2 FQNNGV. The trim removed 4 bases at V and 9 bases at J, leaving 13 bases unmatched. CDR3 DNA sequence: TGTGCCAGCAGCTCGCGACAGGGGGAATCTACGAGGCAGTACTTC. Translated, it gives CASSSRQGESTRQYF.

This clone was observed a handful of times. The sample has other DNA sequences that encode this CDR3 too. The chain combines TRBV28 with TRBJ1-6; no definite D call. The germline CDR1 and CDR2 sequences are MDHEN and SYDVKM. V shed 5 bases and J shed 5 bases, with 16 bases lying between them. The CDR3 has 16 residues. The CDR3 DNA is TGTGCCAGCAGTACTACCACTCGGGTTGATAATTCACCCCTCCACTTT. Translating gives CASSTTTRVDNSPLHF.

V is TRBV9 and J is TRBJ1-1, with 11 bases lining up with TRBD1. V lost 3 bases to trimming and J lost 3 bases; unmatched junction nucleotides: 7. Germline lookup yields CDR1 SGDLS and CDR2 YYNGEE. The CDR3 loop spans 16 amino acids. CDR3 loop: CASSGGTGGRYTEAFF. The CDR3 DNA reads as TGTGCCAGCAGCGGCGGGACAGGGGGAAGATACACTGAAGCTTTCTTT. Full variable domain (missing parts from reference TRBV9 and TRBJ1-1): DSGVTQTPKHLITATGQRVTLRCSPRSGDLSVYWYQQSLDQGLQFLIQYYNGEERAKGNILERFSAQQFPDLHSELNLSSLELGDSALYFCASSGGTGGRYTEAFFGQGTRLTVV.

The CDR3 nucleotides read TGCGCCAGCAGCCCCGGACAGGTCTTACTAAACACCGGGGAGCTGTTTTTT. Its protein is CASSPGQVLLNTGELFF. The rearrangement links TRBV5-1 to TRBJ2-2; 7 nucleotides match TRBD1. Germline lookup yields CDR1 SGHRS and CDR2 YFSETQ. This CDR3 has 17 amino acids. Trimming at V came to 4 bases and at J to 2 bases, leaving 11 bases not matched to a gene.

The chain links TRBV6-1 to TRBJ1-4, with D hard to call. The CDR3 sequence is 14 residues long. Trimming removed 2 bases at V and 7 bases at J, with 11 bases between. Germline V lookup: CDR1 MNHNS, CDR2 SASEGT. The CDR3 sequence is CASSEREAREKLFF. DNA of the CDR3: TGTGCCAGCAGTGAAAGGGAGGCGCGTGAAAAACTGTTTTTT.

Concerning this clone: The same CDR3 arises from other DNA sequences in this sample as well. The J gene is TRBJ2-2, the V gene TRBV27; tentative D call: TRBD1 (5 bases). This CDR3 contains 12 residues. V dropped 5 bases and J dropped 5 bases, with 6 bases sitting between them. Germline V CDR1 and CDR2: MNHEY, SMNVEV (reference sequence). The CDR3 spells CASSPGTGELFF. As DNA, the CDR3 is TGTGCCAGCAGTCCAGGGACCGGGGAGCTGTTTTTT.

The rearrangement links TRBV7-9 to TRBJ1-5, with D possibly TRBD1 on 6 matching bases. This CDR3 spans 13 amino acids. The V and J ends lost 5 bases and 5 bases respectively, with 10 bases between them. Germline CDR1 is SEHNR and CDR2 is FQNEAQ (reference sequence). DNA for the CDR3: TGTGCCAGCAGCGGGGAGGGGGATCAGCCCCAGCATTTT. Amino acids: CASSGEGDQPQHF.

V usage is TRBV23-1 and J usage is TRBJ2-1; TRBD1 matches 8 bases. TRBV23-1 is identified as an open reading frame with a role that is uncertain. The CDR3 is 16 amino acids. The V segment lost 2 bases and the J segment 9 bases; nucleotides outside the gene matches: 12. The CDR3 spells CASSQPDRDGGGEQFF. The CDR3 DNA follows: TGCGCCAGCAGTCAACCGGACAGGGACGGAGGCGGTGAGCAGTTCTTC.

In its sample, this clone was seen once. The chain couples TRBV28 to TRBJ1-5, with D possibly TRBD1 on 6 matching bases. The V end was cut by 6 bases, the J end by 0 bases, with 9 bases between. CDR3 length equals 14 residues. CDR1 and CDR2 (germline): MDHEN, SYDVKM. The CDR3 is CASRRDISNQPQHF. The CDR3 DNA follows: TGTGCCAGCAGGAGGGACATTAGCAATCAGCCCCAGCATTTT. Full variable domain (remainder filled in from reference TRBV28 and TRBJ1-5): DVKVTQSSRYLVKRTGEKVFLECVQDMDHENMFWYRQDPGLGLRLIYFSYDVKMKEKGDIPEGYSVSREKKERFSLILESASTNQTSMYLCASRRDISNQPQHFGDGTRLSIL.

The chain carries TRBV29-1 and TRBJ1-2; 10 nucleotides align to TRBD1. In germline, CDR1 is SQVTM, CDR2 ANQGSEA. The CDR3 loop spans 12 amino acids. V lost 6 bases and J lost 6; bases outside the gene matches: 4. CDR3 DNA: TGCAGCGTGACAGGGGGCGGCCATGGCTACACCTTC. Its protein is CSVTGGGHGYTF.

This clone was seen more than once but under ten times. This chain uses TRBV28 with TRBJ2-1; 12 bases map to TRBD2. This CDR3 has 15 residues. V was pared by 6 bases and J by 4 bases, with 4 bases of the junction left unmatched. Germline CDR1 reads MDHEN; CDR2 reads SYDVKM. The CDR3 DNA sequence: TGTGCCAGCAGGGAGGGACTAGCGGGTTACAATGAGCAGTTCTTC. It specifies CASREGLAGYNEQFF.

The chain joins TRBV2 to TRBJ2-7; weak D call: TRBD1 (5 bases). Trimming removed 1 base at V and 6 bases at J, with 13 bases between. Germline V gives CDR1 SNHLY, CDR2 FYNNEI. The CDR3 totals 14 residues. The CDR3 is CASSEEGNYGEQYF. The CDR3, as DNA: TGTGCCAGCAGTGAAGAGGGGAATTATGGCGAGCAGTACTTC.

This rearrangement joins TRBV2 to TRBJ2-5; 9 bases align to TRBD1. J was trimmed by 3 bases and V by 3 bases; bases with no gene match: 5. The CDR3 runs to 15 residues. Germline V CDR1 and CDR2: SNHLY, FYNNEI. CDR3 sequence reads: CASSDSGQGEETQYF. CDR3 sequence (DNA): TGTGCCAGCAGTGATTCGGGACAGGGCGAAGAGACCCAGTACTTC.

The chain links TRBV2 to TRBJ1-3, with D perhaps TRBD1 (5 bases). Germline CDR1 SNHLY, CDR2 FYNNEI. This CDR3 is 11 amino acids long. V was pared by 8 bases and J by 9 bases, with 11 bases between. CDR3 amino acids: CASGVRATIYF. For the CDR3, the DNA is TGTGCCAGCGGAGTCAGGGCCACCATATATTTT.

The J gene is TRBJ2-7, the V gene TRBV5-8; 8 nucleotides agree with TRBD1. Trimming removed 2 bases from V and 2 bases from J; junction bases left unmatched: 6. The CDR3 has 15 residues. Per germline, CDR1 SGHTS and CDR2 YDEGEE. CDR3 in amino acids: CASSFRDRLPYEQYF. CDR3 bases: TGTGCCAGCAGCTTCCGGGACAGGTTACCCTACGAGCAGTACTTC.

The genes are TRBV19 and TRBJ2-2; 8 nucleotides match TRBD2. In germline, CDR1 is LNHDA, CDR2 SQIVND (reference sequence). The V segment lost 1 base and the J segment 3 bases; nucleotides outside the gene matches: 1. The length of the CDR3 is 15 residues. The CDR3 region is CASSIASGYTGELFF. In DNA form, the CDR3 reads TGTGCCAGTAGTATAGCTAGCGGGTACACCGGGGAGCTGTTTTTT.

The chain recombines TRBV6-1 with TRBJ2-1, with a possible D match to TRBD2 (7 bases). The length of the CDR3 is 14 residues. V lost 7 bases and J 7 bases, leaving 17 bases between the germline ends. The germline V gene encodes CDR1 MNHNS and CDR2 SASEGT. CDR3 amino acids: CASNGGGNRNEQFF. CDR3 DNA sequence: TGTGCCAGCAATGGGGGGGGCAATAGGAATGAGCAGTTCTTC.

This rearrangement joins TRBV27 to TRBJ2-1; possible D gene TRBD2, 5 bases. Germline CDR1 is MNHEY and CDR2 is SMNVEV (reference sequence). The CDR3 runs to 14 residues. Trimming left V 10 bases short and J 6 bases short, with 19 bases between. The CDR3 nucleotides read TGTGCCACTACGAGGCTAGCCGATCCCAATGAGCAGTTCTTC. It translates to CATTRLADPNEQFF.

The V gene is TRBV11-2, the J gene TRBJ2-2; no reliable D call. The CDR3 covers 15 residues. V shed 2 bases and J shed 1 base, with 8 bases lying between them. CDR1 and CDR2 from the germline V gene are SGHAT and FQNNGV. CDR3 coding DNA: TGTGCCAGCAGCTTATTAGGAGAGAACACCGGGGAGCTGTTTTTT. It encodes CASSLLGENTGELFF.

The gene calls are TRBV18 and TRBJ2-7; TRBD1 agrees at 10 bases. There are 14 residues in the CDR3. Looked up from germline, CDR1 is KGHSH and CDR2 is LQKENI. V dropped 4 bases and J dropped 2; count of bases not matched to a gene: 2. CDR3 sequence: CASSRDRGPYEQYV. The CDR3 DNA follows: TGTGCCAGCTCACGGGACAGGGGCCCCTACGAGCAGTACGTC.

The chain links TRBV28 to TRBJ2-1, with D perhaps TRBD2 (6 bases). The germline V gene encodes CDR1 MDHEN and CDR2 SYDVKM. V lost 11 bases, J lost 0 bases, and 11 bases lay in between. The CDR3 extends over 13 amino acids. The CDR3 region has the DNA TGTGCCGCCGCGGGGAGCTCCTACAATGAGCAGTTCTTC. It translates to CAAAGSSYNEQFF.